The present T cell receptor delta chain was sequenced within a study of delta chains in infants with herpesvirus infections (dated by TCRdb to 2021 to 2024). Notes on the research overall: To characterize gammadelta T cell responses to primary cytomegalovirus (CMV) infection, researchers prospectively followed a birth cohort of Ugandan infants starting at birth. The study looked for a public fetal Vdelta1/Vgamma8 gammadelta TCR clonotype in infants infected with CMV after birth. Using PBMC, gammadelta TCRs were sequenced for some 20 CMV-infected infants, one of whom was congenitally infected, and for seven to nine CMV-uninfected infants who had enough sample available. Infant blood samples were grouped into approximate age categories of 1.5, 4, 8 and 12 months. The previously published Belgian fetal and cord blood gammadelta TCR data were not generated in this cohort and were added only for comparison.

The paper as a whole reports these results and caveats: Public-clonotype frequency among Vdelta1 cells appeared to be inversely correlated with age at infection and was observed to decay rapidly, seemingly without persisting beyond about 2 months. In CMV-uninfected infants, the public clonotype might still be present but below the detection limit. The public Vdelta1 clonotype was detected in about 20% of the 18 CMV-infected infants, namely three infected postnatally before 120 days of age and the congenitally infected infant. The authors acknowledged a small sample size and a lack of race- or environment-matched controls, because almost all Ugandans acquire CMV before adulthood. Detection of the public clonotype was limited to the first time point after infection, and the public clonotype was not found in uninfected infants or in infants infected after 120 days.

Libraries were prepared through RT-PCR. To generate TCR cDNA, PBMC RNA underwent reverse transcription with SuperScript II using gamma-chain- and delta-chain-specific primers. The cDNA was purified with AMPure XP beads, then amplified and indexed with Illumina adapters using the Nextera XT Index Kit. gammadelta TCR libraries were sequenced on an Illumina MiSeq with a V2 300-cycle kit. The authors processed their data as follows. Using MiXCR v2.1.12, CDR3 sequences were assembled, and reads were mapped onto D, J and V genes obtained from GenBank. VDJtools v1.2.1 was used to analyze the repertoires of the CDR3 clonotypes. After TCRdb called clones again from the public reads with CATT, rows with identical DNA were merged. TCRdb's processing, not the authors', yielded these V and J calls. The sample has 1,500 or so delta-chain clones on record, about a third of them singletons. The top ten clonotypes cover 20% of the sample.

The germline V and J ends show losses of 4 bases and 2 bases respectively, and no gene match explains 19 bases of the junction. Looking up the germline V gene yields CDR1 TSWWSYY and CDR2 QGS. The CDR3 numbers 22 residues from cysteine through phenylalanine. Only the CDR3 DNA is retained, 66 bases long and in frame from the first base. Pregnant women receiving prenatal care in Kampala, Uganda, were recruited, and the infants of these women were enrolled, with documentation of maternal HIV status required. Families received weekly visits, and collection of infant clinical information, oral swabs and peripheral blood began at 6 weeks of age and continued every 4 months after that. Blood was drawn into heparin tubes, and PBMC were isolated via Ficoll-Paque density gradient centrifugation and then cryopreserved. In its sample, this clone comes out as medium-sized (0.01 to 0.1%). No antigen is known for it. Base qualities are missing; no much larger clone stands one base away.

The chain was built from TRDV1 and TRDJ2, and 13 junction bases match TRDD3. The specimen was peripheral blood, collected at time point 1 of longitudinal follow-up. This clonotype was sampled from a human donor who was a Ugandan infant, either HIV-exposed or HIV-unexposed (not recorded which). Here the CDR3 is given as CALGVSRWILGDTRDLTAQLFF. At the DNA level, the sequence is TGTGCTCTTGGGGTATCTAGATGGATACTGGGGGATACGAGGGACTTGACAGCACAACTCTTCTTT.